The next 32 T cell receptor beta chains were all read from a single sample in a study of T cell responses to AZD1222 COVID-19 vaccine (dated by TCRdb to about 2021). The library was built by means of the immunoSEQ multiplex PCR assay. TCRdb obtained this table from immuneACCESS and retained in-frame rearrangements with V and J assigned. These tables miss some clones; where compared with another copy, unresolved V genes account for less than half of the shortfall, and the remainder is unexplained. Counted in this sample were 150,000 or so clones; roughly 90% of them appeared once. Roughly 1.6% of the sample goes to the ten largest clones. What the time point label conveys for this sample: about 28 days (+/-7) after the second vaccine dose. Sample: peripheral blood, taken 28 days after the second AZD1222 dose. These receptors were taken from an adult who received the AZD1222 COVID-19 vaccine.

The CDR3 DNA reads as TGTGCCAGTAGGGCAACTAGCGGTCCGTTTGTAGAGCAGTTCTTC. This sequence encodes CASRATSGPFVEQFF. V is TRBV19 and J is TRBJ2-1, with TRBD2 matching 8 bases. Germline V CDR1 and CDR2: LNHDA, SQIVND (reference sequence). Trimming at V came to 6 bases and at J to 10 bases, leaving 14 bases not matched to a gene. The CDR3 contains 15 residues.

CDR3 sequence: CASSPTTGTEAFF. CDR3 bases: TGTGCCAGCAGTCCGACGACAGGGACTGAAGCTTTCTTT. The rearrangement joins TRBV6-6 to TRBJ1-1; TRBD1 aligns across 7 bases. The CDR3 is 13 amino acids. CDR1 is MNHNY, CDR2 SVGAGI, per germline (reference sequence). Germline trimming cut 5 bases from V and 5 bases from J; bases unmatched to any gene: 5.

The chain combines TRBV9 with TRBJ2-5; no clear D gene. The CDR3 loop spans 15 amino acids. Germline values: CDR1 SGDLS, CDR2 YYNGEE. Trimming removed 0 bases from V and 5 bases from J, with 14 bases in between. As DNA, the CDR3 is TGTGCCAGCAGCGTAGGCGGCCCTGTGAGGGAGACCCAGTACTTC. The encoded protein is CASSVGGPVRETQYF.

The chain joins TRBV18 to TRBJ2-1; 8 positions match TRBD1. The length of the CDR3 is 12 residues. J gave up 12 bases and V 3 bases, and 4 bases lay outside the gene matches. Germline V gene data show CDR1 as KGHSH and CDR2 as LQKENI. CDR3 amino acids: CASSPAGGGQFF. CDR3 sequence (DNA): TGTGCCAGCTCACCGGCAGGGGGCGGGCAGTTCTTC.

The V gene is TRBV27, the J gene TRBJ2-7; D is perhaps TRBD1 (6 bases). V lost 3 bases and J lost 7, with 13 bases in between. The CDR3 spans 13 residues. Germline CDR1 MNHEY, CDR2 SMNVEV (reference sequence). The CDR3: CASSLMGAREQYF. The DNA of the CDR3 is TGTGCCAGCAGTTTGATGGGGGCGCGGGAGCAGTACTTC.

The chain's CDR3 is CASSLSQARGYTF. CDR3 nucleotide sequence: TGTGCCAGCAGTTTATCTCAGGCCAGGGGCTACACCTTC. The genes are TRBV12-3 or TRBV12-4 and TRBJ1-2; D is unclear. Trimming stripped 2 bases from V and 8 bases from J, with 12 bases between. The CDR3 spans 13 residues.

This chain joins TRBV5-1 and TRBJ2-3; D ambiguous. CDR1 and CDR2 (germline): SGHRS, YFSETQ. Between the trimmed V and J ends, which lost 0 bases and 6 bases, there was a span of 8 bases. The CDR3 totals 13 residues. CDR3 nucleotides: TGCGCCAGCAGCTTGGCTTTCTTTGATACGCAGTATTTT. This translates into CASSLAFFDTQYF.

The chain employs TRBV13 and TRBJ2-7; TRBD2 might be the D (6 bases). The CDR3 consists of 14 residues. Germline V gene data show CDR1 as PRHDT and CDR2 as FYEKMQ (reference sequence). Trimming removed 4 bases from V and 3 bases from J, with 13 bases in between. CDR3 coding DNA: TGTGCCAGCAGCTGGAGGGATCTCAACTACGAGCAGTACTTC. Its protein product is CASSWRDLNYEQYF.

This clone was detected once. This sequence joins TRBV6-5 and TRBJ1-2; 8 nucleotides match TRBD1. Germline-derived CDR1 and CDR2 are MNHEY and SVGAGI. The V segment lost 5 bases and the J segment 7 bases; nucleotides outside the gene matches: 3. The CDR3 is made up of 12 amino acids. As DNA, the CDR3 is TGTGCCAGCAGTAGACAGGGGTTTGGCTACACCTTC. Amino acid sequence: CASSRQGFGYTF.

This clone has just one count. V usage is TRBV2 and J usage is TRBJ1-6, with D uncertain. CDR3 size: 15 residues. Germline loops: CDR1 SNHLY, CDR2 FYNNEI. V was trimmed by 6 bases and J by 5 bases, leaving 14 bases between them. This CDR3 reads CASRDPRYNNSPLHF. The CDR3, as DNA: TGTGCCAGCAGGGACCCACGTTACAATAATTCACCCCTCCACTTT. Full variable domain (remainder filled in from reference TRBV2 and TRBJ1-6): EPEVTQTPSHQVTQMGQEVILRCVPISNHLYFYWYRQILGQKVEFLVSFYNNEISEKSEIFDDQFSVERPDGSNFTLKIRSTKLEDSAMYFCASRDPRYNNSPLHFGNGTRLTVT.

V gene TRBV5-1 combines with J gene TRBJ1-5, with 9 bases identical to TRBD1. The CDR3 is 14 residues long. CDR1 is SGHRS, CDR2 YFSETQ, per germline. V dropped 4 bases and J dropped 7; count of bases not matched to a gene: 6. This CDR3 reads CASSRTGEEQPQHF. The CDR3 DNA reads TGCGCCAGCAGCAGGACAGGGGAGGAGCAGCCCCAGCATTTT.

This clone occurred once. The chain links TRBV5-1 to TRBJ1-4; D not certain. V gave up 0 bases and J gave up 7 bases, with 7 bases separating them. Germline CDR1 and CDR2: SGHRS and YFSETQ. This CDR3 spans 13 amino acids. Written as DNA, the CDR3 is TGCGCCAGCAGCTTGGTAGCCCGTGAAAAACTGTTTTTT. Amino acid sequence: CASSLVAREKLFF. The whole variable domain, remainder taken from reference TRBV5-1 and TRBJ1-4, is KAGVTQTPRYLIKTRGQQVTLSCSPISGHRSVSWYQQTPGQGLQFLFEYFSETQRNKGNFPGRFSGRQFSNSRSEMNVSTLELGDSALYLCASSLVAREKLFFGSGTQLSVL.

J is TRBJ1-5 and V is TRBV7-8; 7 bases match TRBD1. Germline CDR1 SGHVS, CDR2 FQNEAQ. This CDR3 spans 15 amino acids. The trim removed 1 base at V and 5 bases at J, leaving 5 bases unmatched. CDR3 DNA sequence: TGTGCCAGCAGCTTAGGAACAGGGGAATATCAGCCCCAGCATTTT. Its translation: CASSLGTGEYQPQHF.

The gene calls are TRBV30 and TRBJ1-5, with 10 positions matching TRBD1. From germline, CDR1 is GTSNPN and CDR2 SVGIG (reference sequence). The V segment lost 3 bases and the J segment 11 bases; nucleotides outside the gene matches: 10. CDR3 length equals 14 residues. CDR3: CAWRQDRGFGAQHF. The CDR3 nucleotides are TGTGCCTGGAGACAGGACAGGGGGTTTGGGGCCCAGCATTTT.

This chain connects TRBV28 to TRBJ1-2; no clear D gene. The V gene lost 2 bases and the J gene lost 7 bases, with 14 bases spanning the gap. CDR1 and CDR2 (germline): MDHEN, SYDVKM. The CDR3 is 14 amino acids. The CDR3 region has the DNA TGTGCCAGCAGTTTAAGTGGGCGGATACCTGGCTACACCTTC. The encoded protein is CASSLSGRIPGYTF.

The chain combines TRBV18 with TRBJ2-5; D gene unclear. The V gene lost 3 bases and the J gene lost 5 bases, with 7 bases spanning the gap. This CDR3 is built from 12 residues. The germline V gene has CDR1 KGHSH and CDR2 LQKENI. Written as DNA, the CDR3 is TGTGCCAGCTCACCCTTAGACGAGACCCAGTACTTC. This gives the protein CASSPLDETQYF.

The chain is built from TRBV18 and TRBJ2-7; no clear D gene. The ends were cut back, 3 bases at V and 7 bases at J, with 16 bases in the middle. CDR3 length equals 14 residues. Germline loops: CDR1 KGHSH, CDR2 LQKENI. The CDR3 nucleotides read TGTGCCAGCTCACCCCAGGTCCCCCCCGGGGAGCAGTACTTC. The encoded protein is CASSPQVPPGEQYF.

The rearrangement joins TRBV11-2 to TRBJ1-1; no clear D. The CDR3 has 14 residues. Trimming left V 0 bases short and J 11 bases short, with 16 bases between. Germline values: CDR1 SGHAT, CDR2 FQNNGV. The CDR3: CASSLDRGSFIAFF. In nucleotides, the CDR3 is TGTGCCAGCAGCTTAGATCGCGGGTCCTTTATTGCTTTCTTT. Full variable domain (outside the CDR3, taken from reference TRBV11-2 and TRBJ1-1): EAGVAQSPRYKIIEKRQSVAFWCNPISGHATLYWYQQILGQGPKLLIQFQNNGVVDDSQLPKDRFSAERLKGVDSTLKIQPAKLEDSAVYLCASSLDRGSFIAFFGQGTRLTVV.

The rearrangement links TRBV11-3 to TRBJ2-2; no reliable D call. The germline V gene has CDR1 SGHNT and CDR2 YENEEA. This CDR3 has 13 amino acids. The V end was cut by 1 base, the J end by 5 bases, with 5 bases between. CDR3 nucleotide sequence: TGTGCCAGCAGCTTAGTCGAGACCGGGGAGCTGTTTTTT. Protein sequence: CASSLVETGELFF.

V gene TRBV9 combines with J gene TRBJ1-1, with D hard to call. This CDR3 region has 13 residues. The ends were cut back, 4 bases at V and 4 bases at J, with 11 bases in the middle. Germline assignment: CDR1 SGDLS and CDR2 YYNGEE. The CDR3 loop is CASSPRKGTEAFF. CDR3 in DNA: TGTGCCAGCAGCCCCCGGAAAGGCACTGAAGCTTTCTTT.

The chain links TRBV9 to TRBJ1-5; D may be TRBD1 (5 bases). This CDR3 has 14 residues. CDR1 SGDLS and CDR2 YYNGEE come from the germline V gene. Trimming cost V 4 bases and J 6 bases, with 14 bases left between them. CDR3 region: CASSQGDAGQPQHF. The CDR3 DNA reads as TGTGCCAGCAGCCAAGGGGACGCTGGTCAGCCCCAGCATTTT.

J is TRBJ1-2 and V is TRBV5-5; tentatively, D is TRBD1 (6 bases). Trimming left V 2 bases short and J 4 bases short, with 9 bases between. CDR1 and CDR2 (germline): SGHKS, YYEKEE (reference sequence). The CDR3 runs 13 residues. For the CDR3, the DNA is TGTGCCAGCAGCTTCGGGACATCCTATGGCTACACCTTC. Translating gives CASSFGTSYGYTF.

This CDR3 is CASSLKGTGFSYEQYF. In DNA form, the CDR3 reads TGTGCCAGCAGCTTAAAAGGGACAGGGTTCTCCTACGAGCAGTACTTC. The V call is TRBV11-2, the J call TRBJ2-7, with 9 bases matching TRBD1. The CDR3 contains 16 residues. Germline CDR1 and CDR2: SGHAT and FQNNGV. V dropped 2 bases and J dropped 0; count of bases not matched to a gene: 5.

The J gene is TRBJ1-2, the V gene TRBV14; D remains unclear. This CDR3 is built from 15 residues. Deletions cut 0 bases from V and 2 bases from J, with 10 bases between. Germline V lookup: CDR1 SGHDN, CDR2 FVKESK. This chain's CDR3 is CASSQDQIFNYGYTF. The CDR3 DNA sequence: TGTGCCAGCAGCCAAGATCAAATTTTCAACTATGGCTACACCTTC. The variable domain in full, with the rest retrieved from reference TRBV14 and TRBJ1-2, is EAGVTQFPSHSVIEKGQTVTLRCDPISGHDNLYWYRRVMGKEIKFLLHFVKESKQDESGMPNNRFLAERTGGTYSTLKVQPAELEDSGVYFCASSQDQIFNYGYTFGSGTRLTVV.

This chain uses TRBV5-1 with TRBJ2-1, with D perhaps given as TRBD1 or TRBD2 (5 bases each). Germline CDR1 and CDR2: SGHRS and YFSETQ. Trimming removed 4 bases at V and 6 bases at J, with 14 bases between. The CDR3 loop spans 14 amino acids. DNA of the CDR3: TGCGCCAGCAGCGCGGTTGGGGGACCCAATGAGCAGTTCTTC. It specifies CASSAVGGPNEQFF.

V gene TRBV11-1 combines with J gene TRBJ2-1; 13 positions agree with TRBD2. V lost 1 base, J lost 10 bases, and 7 bases stayed unmatched. The germline V gene has CDR1 SGHAT and CDR2 FQDESV (reference sequence). This CDR3 has 16 residues. The CDR3 spells CASSLVGLAGDLEQFF. The CDR3 DNA follows: TGTGCCAGCAGCTTAGTAGGACTAGCGGGAGATCTAGAGCAGTTCTTC.

The chain joins TRBV19 to TRBJ1-2; weak D call: TRBD1 (6 bases). The CDR3 runs 15 residues. Germline loops: CDR1 LNHDA, CDR2 SQIVND (reference sequence). The V end was cut by 3 bases, the J end by 3 bases, with 14 bases between. The CDR3 DNA is TGTGCCAGTAGTATTTTTAGTCGGACAGACTATGGCTACACCTTC. Its protein product is CASSIFSRTDYGYTF.

This chain connects TRBV4-1 to TRBJ2-1, with TRBD2 matching 12 bases. CDR1 is MGHRA, CDR2 YSYEKL, per germline. The CDR3 totals 14 residues. The V and J ends lost 4 bases and 6 bases, in that order; junction bases with no gene match: 1. This CDR3 is CASSRTSGINEQFF. The CDR3, as DNA: TGCGCCAGCAGCCGGACTAGCGGGATCAATGAGCAGTTCTTC.

This CDR3 is CASSEVGADTQYF. CDR3 DNA sequence: TGTGCCAGCAGTGAGGTCGGGGCCGATACGCAGTATTTT. This chain connects TRBV6-1 to TRBJ2-3; tentatively, D is TRBD1 or TRBD2 (5 bases each). Trimming took off 3 bases at V and 6 bases at J, with 10 bases between the two ends. The CDR3 extends over 13 amino acids. CDR1 and CDR2 from the germline V gene are MNHNS and SASEGT.

The chain is built from TRBV7-9 and TRBJ1-5; unclear D gene. CDR3 length: 16 residues. Deletions cut 0 bases from V and 1 base from J, with 10 bases between. Germline CDR1 and CDR2: SEHNR and FQNEAQ (reference sequence). CDR3 residues: CASSLALGQSNQPQHF. The CDR3 DNA reads as TGTGCCAGCAGCTTAGCGCTAGGGCAAAGCAATCAGCCCCAGCATTTT.

The chain is built from TRBV5-1 and TRBJ1-4; D remains ambiguous. Germline loops: CDR1 SGHRS, CDR2 YFSETQ. This CDR3 contains 15 residues. Trimming stripped 1 base from V and 0 bases from J, with 7 bases between. CDR3 region: CASSLQAATNEKLFF. In DNA, the CDR3 is TGCGCCAGCAGCTTGCAGGCCGCAACTAATGAAAAACTGTTTTTT. Variable domain in full (rest from reference TRBV5-1 and TRBJ1-4): KAGVTQTPRYLIKTRGQQVTLSCSPISGHRSVSWYQQTPGQGLQFLFEYFSETQRNKGNFPGRFSGRQFSNSRSEMNVSTLELGDSALYLCASSLQAATNEKLFFGSGTQLSVL.

The chain links TRBV27 to TRBJ1-6; TRBD1 matches at 8 bases. Unmatched junction bases numbered 7, after V lost 5 bases and J lost 10 bases. The length of the CDR3 is 14 residues. Germline CDR1 reads MNHEY; CDR2 reads SMNVEV (reference sequence). The chain's CDR3 is CASSTGGRRSPLHF. For the CDR3, the DNA is TGTGCCAGCAGTACAGGGGGTAGGCGCTCACCCCTCCACTTT.